This T cell receptor (beta chain) appears in the sequencing data of a study of follicular helper T cells after annual influenza vaccination. Across the whole study: For some subjects, blood spans the 2013-2014, 2014-2015 and 2015-2016 annual vaccinations.

Time point in this sample: 2015-2016 season, pre-vaccination. The method was immunoSEQ multiplex PCR; TCRdb's version includes in-frame clones alone and lacks a portion of them. This sample has some 10,000 clones, with 65% to 85% found just once. Germline trimming cut 2 bases from V and 4 bases from J; bases unmatched to any gene: 3. The CDR3 is made up of 14 amino acids. Germline CDR1 SGHKS, CDR2 YYEKEE (reference sequence). Sample: CXCR5+ CD38- circulating T follicular helper cells from blood, taken on the day of influenza vaccination. Subset here: circulating Tfh, non-naive CD4+CXCR5+PD-1+ (ICOS+CD38+ or ICOS-CD38-). This chain links TRBV5-5 with TRBJ2-3, with TRBD2 matching 8 bases. This sequence was found in an adult who received the influenza vaccine. CDR3: CASSFSGAADTQYF. CDR3 sequence (DNA): TGTGCCAGCAGCTTTAGCGGGGCGGCAGATACGCAGTATTTT. Supplemented by reference TRBV5-5 and TRBJ2-3, the full variable domain reads DAGVTQSPTHLIKTRGQQVTLRCSPISGHKSVSWYQQVLGQGPQFIFQYYEKEERGRGNFPDRFSARQFPNYSSELNVNALLLGDSALYLCASSFSGAADTQYFGPGTRLTVL.